A selection of T cell receptor beta chains follows, all from one sample in a study of T cells after yellow fever vaccination. TCRdb used MiXCR to reprocess the 5' RACE reads, holding one entry per CDR3 protein. The data show 500,000 to 650,000 distinct CDR3 sequences, 17% seen once. This material consisted of PBMCs, taken less than 6 days after the first yellow fever vaccination. These receptors all stem from a man between 18 and 29 years old who received the YFV17D yellow fever vaccine. Each CDR3 is given with its conserved first and last residue. The D gene is left open where the match is weak. Clone size, where shown, is once, few, many, or a class for clones that have expanded.

clone_size: few; d_call: TRBD2; v_call: TRBV5-1; j_call: TRBJ2-5; cdr3_aa: CASSSPGLARETQYF; cdr3_nt: TGCGCCAGCAGCTCCCCTGGACTAGCAAGAGAGACCCAGTACTTC
clone_size: few; d_call: TRBD1; v_call: TRBV27; j_call: TRBJ2-7; cdr3_aa: CASSLWKTGGGEQYF; cdr3_nt: TGTGCCAGCAGTTTATGGAAGACAGGGGGCGGCGAGCAGTACTTC
clone_size: few; d_call: TRBD2; v_call: TRBV27; j_call: TRBJ2-5; cdr3_aa: CASSLRRIAGLQETQYF; cdr3_nt: TGTGCCAGCAGTTTAAGAAGAATAGCGGGGCTGCAAGAGACCCAGTACTTC
clone_size: few; d_call: NA; v_call: TRBV5-5; j_call: TRBJ2-1; cdr3_aa: CASSSLLGIEQFF; cdr3_nt: TGTGCCAGCAGCTCGCTACTGGGGATTGAGCAGTTCTTC
clone_size: NA; d_call: TRBD1; v_call: TRBV4-3; j_call: TRBJ1-1; cdr3_aa: CASSQAQGVEAFF; cdr3_nt: TGCGCCAGCAGCCAAGCCCAGGGGGTTGAAGCTTTCTTT
clone_size: NA; d_call: TRBD1; v_call: TRBV5-6; j_call: TRBJ1-5; cdr3_aa: CASSNNRGNQPQHF; cdr3_nt: TGTGCCAGCAGCAATAACAGGGGGAATCAGCCCCAGCATTTT
clone_size: few; d_call: NA; v_call: TRBV29-1; j_call: TRBJ1-4; cdr3_aa: CSAAGRATNEKLFF; cdr3_nt: TGCAGCGCCGCCGGTCGGGCAACTAATGAAAAACTGTTTTTT
clone_size: many; d_call: TRBD2; v_call: TRBV10-2; j_call: TRBJ2-5; cdr3_aa: CASSGGGETQYF; cdr3_nt: TGTGCCAGCAGCGGGGGGGGAGAGACCCAGTACTTC
clone_size: NA; d_call: TRBD1; v_call: TRBV12-3/TRBV12-4; j_call: TRBJ2-5; cdr3_aa: CASRSGTGGMETQYF; cdr3_nt: TGTGCCAGCAGGTCCGGGACAGGGGGGATGGAGACCCAGTACTTC
clone_size: few; d_call: NA; v_call: TRBV7-2; j_call: TRBJ2-5; cdr3_aa: CASSLQQGRRETQYF; cdr3_nt: TGTGCCAGCAGCTTACAGCAGGGGAGGAGAGAGACCCAGTACTTC
clone_size: NA; d_call: NA; v_call: TRBV7-9; j_call: TRBJ2-7; cdr3_aa: CASSPTYGGTYEQYF; cdr3_nt: TGTGCCAGCAGCCCAACTTATGGGGGAACCTACGAGCAGTACTTC
clone_size: NA; d_call: TRBD1; v_call: TRBV6-5; j_call: TRBJ2-5; cdr3_aa: CASSSSRQGPPRQYF; cdr3_nt: TGTGCCAGCAGCTCCTCGCGACAGGGGCCGCCGCGGCAGTACTTC
clone_size: few; d_call: NA; v_call: TRBV7-9; j_call: TRBJ2-7; cdr3_aa: CASSFPGATNYEQYF; cdr3_nt: TGTGCCAGCAGCTTCCCCGGGGCAACCAACTACGAGCAGTACTTC